This T cell receptor beta chain came from a study of blood T cell repertoires in COVID-19. Study details: There were acute and convalescent COVID-19 samples, and they came from the United States, Italy and Spain. PBMCs, B-cell-depleted T cells, or T cells provided the cDNA or gDNA that made up the material.

V trimming: 4 bases; J trimming: 2 bases; junction bases outside the gene matches: 4. The CDR3 covers 14 residues. Germline assignment: CDR1 SGHRS and CDR2 YFSETQ. TCRdb's table, derived via immunoSEQ multiplex PCR, lists solely in-frame clones and lacks some. The profile shows fewer than 40,000 clones, roughly 73% of them singletons. Specimen: peripheral blood. The gene calls are TRBV5-1 and TRBJ2-5; 8 positions agree with TRBD1. This TCR derives from a man aged 55 to 69 with acute or convalescent COVID-19. As DNA, the CDR3 is TGCGCCAGCAGCGTACGACAGGGGCAAGAGACCCAGTACTTC. Residues: CASSVRQGQETQYF.